The entry below describes one T cell receptor (beta chain). This entry is derived from a study of blood T cell repertoires in COVID-19. Germline CDR1 is SEHNR and CDR2 is FQNEAQ (reference sequence). V shed 5 bases and J 9 bases; nucleotides not matched to a gene: 6. The CDR3 loop spans 12 amino acids. Authors' analysis steps: Reference gene primer amplification in the assay estimated nucleated cell counts. Repertoires were generated with immunoSEQ multiplex PCR, while TCRdb's copy carries only in-frame clones and drops some. V and J calls and clone size are those listed in that table; D and trimming were worked out from the DNA. The sample contains fewer than 75,000 clones, around 87% of which appear only once.

This TCR was sampled from a man aged 50 to 60 with active COVID-19. The sample consisted of peripheral blood. The chain uses TRBV7-9 and TRBJ1-1, with 7 bases aligning to TRBD1. The CDR3 loop reads CASSQPTGQAFF. Written as DNA, the CDR3 is TGTGCCAGCAGCCAGCCGACAGGGCAAGCTTTCTTT. The full variable domain, rest sourced from reference TRBV7-9 and TRBJ1-1, is DTGVSQNPRHKITKRGQNVTFRCDPISEHNRLYWYRQTLGQGPEFLTYFQNEAQLEKSRLLSDRFSAERPKGSFSTLEIQRTEQGDSAMYLCASSQPTGQAFFGQGTRLTVV.